Listed below are T cell receptor beta chains from one sample, sequenced in a study of cytomegalovirus exposure and HLA in healthy donors. Here immunoSEQ multiplex PCR was the method, and the copy in TCRdb shows in-frame clones only, minus some. The sample contains fewer than 250,000 clones, 60% to 80% of which appear only once. The sequenced sample was PBMCs. The receptors stem from a male donor in good health and CMV-seronegative. Both conserved end residues are part of each CDR3. Fields, in order: J gene, clone size, D gene, V gene, CDR3 DNA, CDR3 protein. D genes are given only for firm matches. Only part of the rows carry a size: once, few, many, or a class if the clone is expanded.

>TRBJ2-7|-|TRBD2|TRBV6-5
TGTGCCAGCACACCGGGACTAGCGGGAGCCTACGAGCAGTACTTC
CASTPGLAGAYEQYF
>TRBJ2-7|-|TRBD1|TRBV6-1
TGTGCCAGCAGTCAGGAGACAGGGCCCTACGAGCAGTACTTC
CASSQETGPYEQYF
>TRBJ1-6|-|-|TRBV5-4
TGTGCCAGCAGCGACAGGAGTACACCCCTCCACTTT
CASSDRSTPLHF
>TRBJ2-1|-|TRBD2|TRBV19
TGTGCCAGTAGTATCGAGACTAGCGGGAGAGCCCACAATGAGCAGTTCTTC
CASSIETSGRAHNEQFF
>TRBJ1-6|-|TRBD1|TRBV5-4
TGTGCCAGCAGCTATCCCCAGGGGGATAATTCACCCCTCCACTTT
CASSYPQGDNSPLHF
>TRBJ2-5|-|-|TRBV28
TGTGCCAGCAGTTCATACAGCAGACGGGAGACCCAGTACTTC
CASSSYSRRETQYF
>TRBJ2-3|-|-|TRBV4-3
TGCGCCAGCAGCCAAGAAGGGGGGGCCTACACAGATACGCAGTATTTT
CASSQEGGAYTDTQYF
>TRBJ1-2|-|TRBD1|TRBV7-3
TGTGCCAGCAGCCCTACAGGGGCTAACTATGGCTACACCTTC
CASSPTGANYGYTF
>TRBJ1-2|-|TRBD1|TRBV27
TGTGCCAGCAGCCCCCGCCCGGGACAGGGAAGAAAAGGCTACACCTTC
CASSPRPGQGRKGYTF
>TRBJ1-4|once|TRBD1|TRBV28
TGTGCCAGCAGTTTGTCGGGACAGGGTCAGGAAAAACTGTTTTTT
CASSLSGQGQEKLFF
>TRBJ1-2|-|-|TRBV6-1
TGTGCCAGCAGGGGGAGCGCTGCTAACTATGGCTACACCTTC
CASRGSAANYGYTF
>TRBJ1-1|-|-|TRBV7-9
TGTTCCATCACTATTGGGAACACTGAAGCTTTCTTT
CSITIGNTEAFF
>TRBJ1-2|once|TRBD1|TRBV5-8
TGTGCCAGCAGCTTGGCCTTTGGGACAGACAACTATGGCTACACCTTC
CASSLAFGTDNYGYTF
>TRBJ2-7|-|-|TRBV7-9
TGTGCCAGCAGCTTAGTGGGCCAAGCCTACGAGCAGTACTTC
CASSLVGQAYEQYF
>TRBJ2-7|-|TRBD1|TRBV5-6
TGTGCCAGCACCCATGTGGGGGGACAGGGATCCTACGAGCAGTACTTC
CASTHVGGQGSYEQYF
>TRBJ2-7|-|-|TRBV4-1
TGCGCCAGCAGCCAAGGACAGATCTCCTACGAGCAGTACTTC
CASSQGQISYEQYF
>TRBJ1-3|few|-|TRBV9
TGTGCCAGCAGCGGGGAGGGGACACCAGAACCGTCTGGAAACACCATATATTTT
CASSGEGTPEPSGNTIYF
>TRBJ2-7|-|TRBD2|TRBV7-6
TGTGCCAGCAGCTTCGCCGGGACTAGCAGCGAGCAGTACTTC
CASSFAGTSSEQYF
>TRBJ1-2|-|TRBD1|TRBV7-9
TGTGCCAGCAGCCACGGACAGGGGGGAAACTATGGCTACACCTTC
CASSHGQGGNYGYTF
>TRBJ2-5|-|TRBD1|TRBV5-1
TGCGCCAGCAGAACAGGGGCTGGGGAAGAGACCCAGTACTTC
CASRTGAGEETQYF
>TRBJ2-2|-|TRBD2|TRBV9
TGTGCCAGCAGCGTAGGAGTCGCGGGAGTAGAAACCGGGGAGCTGTTTTTT
CASSVGVAGVETGELFF
>TRBJ2-3|-|TRBD2|TRBV10-3
TGTGCCATCAGTGAGAGGGCTAGCGGGGGGGTCACAGATACGCAGTATTTT
CAISERASGGVTDTQYF
>TRBJ2-2|-|TRBD2|TRBV6-5
TGTGCCAGCAGTTACACTAGCGCGAACACCGGGGAGCTGTTTTTT
CASSYTSANTGELFF
>TRBJ2-7|-|TRBD2|TRBV5-6
TGTGCCAGCAGCTTGGAAACAGCGGGAGGGCCCCACGAGCAGTACTTC
CASSLETAGGPHEQYF
>TRBJ2-1|-|TRBD2|TRBV13
TGTGCCAGCAGCTTAGGCGGACTAGCGGGAGGGCCCTACAATGAGCAGTTCTTC
CASSLGGLAGGPYNEQFF
>TRBJ2-1|-|TRBD2|TRBV5-1
TGCGCCAGCAGCTTGTTCTTCTTAGCGGGAGAGCATGAGCAGTTCTTC
CASSLFFLAGEHEQFF
>TRBJ2-1|few|TRBD2|TRBV27
TGTGCCAGCAGCTCCGGGACTAGCGGCTACAATGAGCAGTTCTTC
CASSSGTSGYNEQFF
>TRBJ2-7|-|-|TRBV27
TGTGCCAGCAGTGGAAAGGGGCGACTCTACGAGCAGTACTTC
CASSGKGRLYEQYF
>TRBJ2-2|-|-|TRBV6-5
TGTGCCAGCACTAACTCCGGGGAGCTGTTTTTT
CASTNSGELFF
>TRBJ2-7|-|TRBD1|TRBV7-9
TGTGCCAGCCTGGAGGGGACCGGGACAGGTACCGAGCAGTACTTC
CASLEGTGTGTEQYF